The sequence of this TCR beta chain was determined in a study of blood T cell repertoires in COVID-19 (TCRdb year 2020). Context from the whole study: Collaborator samples came from the United States, Italy and Spain and covered acute and convalescent phases of COVID-19. The material from the prospective study consisted of cDNA or gDNA derived from T cells, B-cell-depleted T cells, or PBMCs. Subjects who had been exposed to COVID-19, were actively infected with it, or had recovered from it provided the deeply sampled blood TCRbeta repertoires that made up the dataset. A freely available public database, intended as a resource for researchers studying the immune response to SARS-CoV-2, is where the repertoires were released. Samples came from the ongoing ImmuneRACE study (first 160 participants) plus 1,254 subjects from 6 global collaborators. Nearly every sample came with metadata listing a de-identified subject ID, COVID-19 status, age in years and sex. Where available, HLA class I and class II types were taken from metadata supplied by the sample provider and were not determined by assay-based typing.

On this clone: What antigen it recognizes has not been identified. Per-base quality was not reported, and no clone a single base away is much larger than it.

Collaborating institutions collected whole blood in K2EDTA tubes following their own protocols. For TCRbeta analysis, collaborators shipped samples in one of three forms: frozen whole blood, isolated PBMCs, or DNA extracted from either of those sample types. TCRbeta CDR3 regions were amplified from genomic DNA using the immunoSEQ Assay, a bias-controlled multiplex PCR. In the paper's pipeline: Nucleated cell counts per sample were estimated from amplification of reference gene primers within the assay. To quantify the absolute abundance of each unique TCRbeta CDR3 rearrangement, sequence reads were collapsed and filtered. For each sample, productive Simpson clonality was calculated as the square root of Simpson's diversity index over productive rearrangements. In TCRdb, the immuneACCESS table is reduced to in-frame sequences with V and J assigned. These tables do not hold every clone; where another copy was compared, an unresolved V gene accounts for under half, and the others remain unexplained. The D gene and trimming were derived from the DNA, and the V and J assignments and clone size from that table. The sample profile shows roughly 100,000 clones; about 90% of them were found once. The top ten clonotypes cover 6% to 6.5% of the sample.

For CDR1 and CDR2, the germline V gene lists KGHDR and SFDVKD. Here V drops 3 bases and J drops 12 bases, and the junction holds 12 bases not matched to any gene. CDR3 length: 15 amino acids, cysteine to phenylalanine. Left in the record is the CDR3 DNA by itself, 45 bases read in frame from the first base. The paper as a whole reports these results and caveats: Clinical and demographic metadata were provided uncurated, with the amount varying by source and participant.

The sequenced sample was peripheral blood. The chain is made from TRBV24-1 and TRBJ2-1, and TRBD2 aligns with 8 junction nucleotides. The clonotype was recovered from a human donor in a cohort sampled during active COVID-19. The nucleotides are TGTGCCACCAGTGATCCTACCGGGAGGGTCAGCGGGCAGTTCTTC. It translates as CATSDPTGRVSGQFF.